This T cell receptor (beta chain) was sequenced for a study of Graves' ophthalmopathy and Graves' hyperthyroidism. Excluded were patients with other autoimmune diseases, uncontrolled infections, pregnancy or lactation. Establishment of the diagnosis relied upon clinical symptoms, serum thyroxine, TRAb, thyroid ultrasound and orbital computed tomography. Transcripts of RNA were the source for amplifying TCR beta CDR3 regions. A first-round RT-PCR used HTBI primers, followed by a second-round multiplex PCR. TCRdb re-analysed the multiplex PCR reads in MiXCR, keeping a single row per CDR3 protein. The sample shows 650,000 to 800,000 distinct CDR3 sequences, over 40% of them seen only once. The sequenced sample was peripheral blood. The TCR comes from an adult man with Graves' ophthalmopathy.

This CDR3 is CASRDRVENQPQHF. In DNA, the CDR3 is TGTGCCAGTAGGGACAGGGTGGAAAATCAGCCCCAGCATTTT. The rearrangement joins TRBV19 to TRBJ1-5; 8 nucleotides line up with TRBD1. The length of the CDR3 is 14 residues. Germline V gene sequence: CDR1 LNHDA, CDR2 SQIVND (reference sequence). The V and J ends lost 6 bases and 4 bases, in that order; junction bases with no gene match: 5.